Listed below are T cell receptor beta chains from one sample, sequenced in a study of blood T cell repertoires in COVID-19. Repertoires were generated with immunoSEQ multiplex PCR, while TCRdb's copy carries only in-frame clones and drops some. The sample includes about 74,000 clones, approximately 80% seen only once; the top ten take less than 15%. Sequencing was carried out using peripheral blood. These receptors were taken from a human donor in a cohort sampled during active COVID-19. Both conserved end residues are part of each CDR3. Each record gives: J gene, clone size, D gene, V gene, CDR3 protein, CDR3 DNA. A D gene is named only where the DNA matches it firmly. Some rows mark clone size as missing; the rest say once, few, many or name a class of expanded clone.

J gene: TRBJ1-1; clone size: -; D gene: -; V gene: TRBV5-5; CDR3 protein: CASSLDQGNVLRAFF; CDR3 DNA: TGTGCCAGCAGCTTGGACCAGGGGAATGTACTGAGGGCTTTCTTT
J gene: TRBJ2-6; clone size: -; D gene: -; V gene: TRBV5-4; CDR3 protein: CASSPPQGPSGANVLTF; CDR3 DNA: TGTGCCAGCAGCCCCCCGCAGGGGCCCTCTGGGGCCAACGTCCTGACTTTC
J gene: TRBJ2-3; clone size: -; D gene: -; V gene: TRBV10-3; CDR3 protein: CAISESSGSDTQYF; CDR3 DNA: TGTGCCATCAGTGAGTCGAGCGGGTCAGATACGCAGTATTTT
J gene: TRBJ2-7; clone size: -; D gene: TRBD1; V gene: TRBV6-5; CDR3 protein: CASSYSKTGKPYEQYF; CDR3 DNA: TGTGCCAGCAGTTATTCCAAGACAGGGAAGCCCTACGAGCAGTACTTC
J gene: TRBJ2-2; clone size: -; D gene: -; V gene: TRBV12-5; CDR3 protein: CASGPRTVYGELFF; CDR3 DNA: TGTGCTAGTGGGCCACGGACTGTTTACGGGGAGCTGTTTTTT
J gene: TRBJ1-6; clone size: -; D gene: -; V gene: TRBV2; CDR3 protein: CASSEAWQVRLRSPLHF; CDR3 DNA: TGTGCCAGCAGTGAAGCTTGGCAGGTCCGCCTCCGATCACCCCTCCACTTT
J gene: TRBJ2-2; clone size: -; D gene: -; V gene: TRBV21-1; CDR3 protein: CASSKGLAGNTGELFF; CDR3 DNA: TGTGCCAGCAGCAAAGGTCTAGCGGGGAACACCGGGGAGCTGTTTTTT
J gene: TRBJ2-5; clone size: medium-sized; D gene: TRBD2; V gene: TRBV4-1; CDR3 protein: CASSRQTSGAHQETQYF; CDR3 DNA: TGCGCCAGCAGCCGCCAGACTAGCGGGGCACACCAAGAGACCCAGTACTTC
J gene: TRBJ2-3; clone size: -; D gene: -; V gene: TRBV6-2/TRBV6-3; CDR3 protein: CASSTRVADTQYF; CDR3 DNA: TGTGCCAGCAGTACCAGGGTTGCAGATACGCAGTATTTT
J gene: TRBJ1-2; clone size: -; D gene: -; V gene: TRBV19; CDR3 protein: CASSFPTVNYGYTF; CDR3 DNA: TGTGCCAGTAGTTTCCCGACAGTTAACTATGGCTACACCTTC
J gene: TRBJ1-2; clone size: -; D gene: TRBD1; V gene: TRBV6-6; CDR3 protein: CASRMGTGGVNYGYTF; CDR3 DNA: TGTGCCAGCAGAATGGGGACAGGGGGTGTTAACTATGGCTACACCTTC
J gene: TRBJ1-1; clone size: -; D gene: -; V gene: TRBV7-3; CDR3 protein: CASSTDSNTEAFF; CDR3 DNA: TGTGCCAGCAGCACGGACTCGAACACTGAAGCTTTCTTT
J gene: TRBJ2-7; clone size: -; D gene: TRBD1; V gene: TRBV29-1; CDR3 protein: CSVAGQGAGEQYF; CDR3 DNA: TGCAGCGTTGCGGGACAGGGAGCAGGGGAGCAGTACTTC
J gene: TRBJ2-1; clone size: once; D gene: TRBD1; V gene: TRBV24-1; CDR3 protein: CATSDWGTGNNEQFF; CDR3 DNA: TGTGCCACCAGTGATTGGGGGACAGGGAACAATGAGCAGTTCTTC
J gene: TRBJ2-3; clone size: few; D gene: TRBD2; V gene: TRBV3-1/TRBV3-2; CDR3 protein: CASSQDPKQRGGPLGTDTQYF; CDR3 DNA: TGTGCCAGCAGCCAAGATCCTAAGCAGCGGGGGGGCCCCCTGGGCACAGATACGCAGTATTTT
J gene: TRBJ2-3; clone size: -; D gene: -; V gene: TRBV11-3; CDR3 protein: CASSLGLSTDTQYF; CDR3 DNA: TGTGCCAGCAGCTTGGGACTTAGCACAGATACGCAGTATTTT
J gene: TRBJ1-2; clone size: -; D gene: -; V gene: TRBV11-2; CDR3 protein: CASSSPGGGYGYTF; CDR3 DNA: TGTGCCAGCAGCTCCCCCGGGGGGGGCTATGGCTACACCTTC
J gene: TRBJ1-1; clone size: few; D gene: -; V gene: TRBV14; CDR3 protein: CASSQITGGWGTEAFF; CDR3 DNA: TGTGCCAGCAGCCAAATTACGGGGGGATGGGGCACTGAAGCTTTCTTT
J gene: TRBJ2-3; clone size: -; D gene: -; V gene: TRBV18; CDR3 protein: CASSPPGTDTQYF; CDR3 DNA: TGTGCCAGCTCACCACCCGGCACAGATACGCAGTATTTT
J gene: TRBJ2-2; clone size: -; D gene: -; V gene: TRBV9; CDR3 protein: CASSRGHSNTGELFF; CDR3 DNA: TGTGCCAGCAGCCGAGGACACTCTAACACCGGGGAGCTGTTTTTT
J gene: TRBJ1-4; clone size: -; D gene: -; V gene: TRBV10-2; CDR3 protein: CASRASGSGNEKLFF; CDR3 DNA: TGCGCCAGCAGAGCCTCAGGGTCAGGAAATGAAAAACTGTTTTTT
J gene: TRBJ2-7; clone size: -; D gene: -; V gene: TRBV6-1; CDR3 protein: CASSEAGVVEQYF; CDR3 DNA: TGTGCCAGCAGTGAAGCAGGGGTGGTCGAGCAGTACTTC
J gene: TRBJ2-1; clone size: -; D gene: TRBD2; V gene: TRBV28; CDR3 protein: CASRSLAGGPSYNEQFF; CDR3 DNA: TGTGCCAGCAGGTCACTAGCGGGGGGGCCCTCCTACAATGAGCAGTTCTTC
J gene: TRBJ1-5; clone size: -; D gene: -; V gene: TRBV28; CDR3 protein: CASSLVFGSGAQPQHF; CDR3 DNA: TGTGCCAGCAGTTTAGTTTTCGGGTCAGGGGCGCAGCCCCAGCATTTT
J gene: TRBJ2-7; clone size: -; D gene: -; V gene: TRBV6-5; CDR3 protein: CASSTGVEVAYEQYF; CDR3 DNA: TGTGCCAGCAGCACGGGCGTGGAGGTGGCGTACGAGCAGTACTTC
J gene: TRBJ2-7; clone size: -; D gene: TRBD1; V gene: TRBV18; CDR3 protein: CASSPGRTGSYEQYF; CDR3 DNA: TGTGCCAGCTCACCAGGTCGGACAGGGTCCTACGAGCAGTACTTC
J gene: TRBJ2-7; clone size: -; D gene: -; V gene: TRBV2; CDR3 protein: CASSERVSYEQYF; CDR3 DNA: TGTGCCAGCAGTGAGCGGGTCTCCTACGAGCAGTACTTC
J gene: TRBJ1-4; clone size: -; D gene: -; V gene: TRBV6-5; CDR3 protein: CASNPQGPREKLFF; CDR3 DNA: TGTGCCAGCAACCCACAGGGTCCGCGTGAAAAACTGTTTTTT
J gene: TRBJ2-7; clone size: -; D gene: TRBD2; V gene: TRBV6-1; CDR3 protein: CASSAFGLAGSGQQYF; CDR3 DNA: TGTGCCAGCAGTGCCTTCGGGCTAGCGGGGAGTGGGCAGCAGTACTTC
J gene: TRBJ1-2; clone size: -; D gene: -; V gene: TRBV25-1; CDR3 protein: CASRAGGGYGYTF; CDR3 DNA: TGTGCCAGCAGGGCAGGCGGGGGCTATGGCTACACCTTC
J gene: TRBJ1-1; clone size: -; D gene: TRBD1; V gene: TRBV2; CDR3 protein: CASSTGTGVRNTEAFF; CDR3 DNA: TGTGCCAGCAGTACCGGGACAGGGGTGCGGAACACTGAAGCTTTCTTT
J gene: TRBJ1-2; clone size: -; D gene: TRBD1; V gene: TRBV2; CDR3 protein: CASSVVGGQGPVGYTF; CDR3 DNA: TGTGCCAGCAGTGTCGTGGGGGGACAGGGGCCCGTGGGCTACACCTTC
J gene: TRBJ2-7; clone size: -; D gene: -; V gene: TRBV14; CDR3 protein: CASSGGNSYEQYF; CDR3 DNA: TGTGCCAGCAGCGGGGGCAACTCCTACGAGCAGTACTTC
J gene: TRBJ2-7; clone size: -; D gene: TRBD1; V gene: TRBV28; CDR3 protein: CASARQGRDEQYF; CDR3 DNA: TGTGCCAGCGCAAGACAGGGCAGGGACGAGCAGTACTTC
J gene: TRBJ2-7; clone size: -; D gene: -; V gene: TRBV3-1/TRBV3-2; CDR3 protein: CASSQRQGRGVEQYF; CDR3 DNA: TGTGCCAGCAGCCAAAGACAGGGCCGCGGGGTGGAGCAGTACTTC
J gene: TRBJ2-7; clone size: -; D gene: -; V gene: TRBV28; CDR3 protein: CASSASGFQNSYEQYF; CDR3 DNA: TGTGCCAGCAGTGCCTCAGGGTTCCAGAACTCCTACGAGCAGTACTTC
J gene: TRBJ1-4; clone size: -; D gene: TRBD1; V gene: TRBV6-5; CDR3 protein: CASSYGTGSNEKLFF; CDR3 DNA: TGTGCCAGCAGCTACGGGACAGGCTCTAATGAAAAACTGTTTTTT
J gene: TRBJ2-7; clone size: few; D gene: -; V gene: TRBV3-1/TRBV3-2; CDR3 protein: CASSQDPTAYEQYF; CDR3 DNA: TGTGCCAGCAGCCAAGATCCGACAGCCTACGAGCAGTACTTC
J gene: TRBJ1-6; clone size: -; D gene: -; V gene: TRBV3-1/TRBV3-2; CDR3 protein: CASSQKGLNSPLHF; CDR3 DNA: TGTGCCAGCAGCCAGAAGGGGTTAAATTCACCCCTCCACTTT
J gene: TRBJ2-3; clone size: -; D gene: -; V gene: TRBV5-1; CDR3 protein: CASSPGTPGDTQYF; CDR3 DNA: TGCGCCAGCAGCCCCGGGACTCCCGGGGATACGCAGTATTTT